The sequence of this TCR beta chain was determined in a study of blood T cell repertoires in COVID-19. Original handling: Quantification of nucleated cells was approximated via reference gene primer amplification. Libraries were prepared by immunoSEQ multiplex PCR; TCRdb keeps only in-frame clonotypes and omits some of them. V, J and clone size are those of that table, while D and trimming were read from the DNA. The table has 250,000 to 400,000 clones, 85% to 90% seen once. J was trimmed by 1 base and V by 3 bases; bases with no gene match: 9. This CDR3 has 17 residues. Germline CDR1 SGDLS, CDR2 YYNGEE.

This clonotype was sampled from a woman under 40 with COVID-19, enrolled during active disease. Specimen: peripheral blood. The genes are TRBV9 and TRBJ2-3, with TRBD2 identical over 9 bases. The CDR3 DNA reads TGTGCCAGCAGCGCCCTTTCGGGACTAGCCGGCACAGATACGCAGTATTTT. Translating it yields CASSALSGLAGTDTQYF. Full variable domain (missing parts from reference TRBV9 and TRBJ2-3): DSGVTQTPKHLITATGQRVTLRCSPRSGDLSVYWYQQSLDQGLQFLIQYYNGEERAKGNILERFSAQQFPDLHSELNLSSLELGDSALYFCASSALSGLAGTDTQYFGPGTRLTVL.